One and the same sample provided the 8 T cell receptor beta chains below, sequenced in a study of post-analysis software for immune sequencing data. Antigens for these TCRs are unknown. Prepared TCR beta cDNA libraries contained unique molecular identifiers. TCRdb itself ran the PCR reads through MiXCR, one entry per CDR3 protein. The sample lists roughly 600,000 distinct CDR3 sequences; about 40% were seen once. The study, taken as a whole, reports: Among several TRBV segments more frequent in patients than controls were TRBV5-6, TRBV5-1 and TRBV20-1.

Sequenced: blood. All receptors come from a girl aged 10 to 17 with multiple sclerosis.

The V call is TRBV5-1, the J call TRBJ2-7; TRBD1 aligns across 7 bases. Germline CDR1 SGHRS, CDR2 YFSETQ. This CDR3 spans 14 amino acids. V gave up 7 bases and J gave up 5 bases; unmatched junction bases: 12. The CDR3 is CASSPGDSTHEQYF. In DNA, the CDR3 is TGCGCCAGCTCTCCTGGGGACAGTACCCACGAGCAGTACTTC.

V is TRBV9 and J is TRBJ2-3, with D tentatively TRBD1 (5 bases). V was pared by 3 bases and J by 0 bases, with 11 bases between. The germline gives CDR1 SGDLS, CDR2 YYNGEE. The CDR3 loop spans 15 amino acids. CDR3 loop: CASSAGIYSTDTQYF. The CDR3 DNA follows: TGTGCCAGCAGCGCAGGGATTTATAGCACAGATACGCAGTATTTT.

The rearrangement joins TRBV11-2 to TRBJ2-1; perhaps TRBD2 as D (6 bases). Trimming left V 3 bases short and J 0 bases short, with 9 bases between. CDR1 and CDR2 (germline): SGHAT, FQNNGV. CDR3 size: 15 residues. The CDR3 nucleotides read TGTGCCAGCAGCTTTGGACTACCCTCCTACAATGAGCAGTTCTTC. Encoded protein: CASSFGLPSYNEQFF.

This clonotype was counted only a few times. J is TRBJ1-4 and V is TRBV5-1; D remains ambiguous. This CDR3 has 12 residues. V was shortened by 4 bases and J by 8 bases, with 9 bases between the two germline ends. Looked up from germline, CDR1 is SGHRS and CDR2 is YFSETQ. The CDR3 nucleotides are TGCGCCAGCAGCCTGCTGGGGGAAAAACTGTTTTTT. It translates to CASSLLGEKLFF.

The gene calls are TRBV27 and TRBJ1-2, with 9 bases fitting TRBD1. Germline loops: CDR1 MNHEY, CDR2 SMNVEV (reference sequence). This CDR3 contains 16 residues. V trimming: 0 bases; J trimming: 4 bases; junction bases outside the gene matches: 6. The CDR3 sequence: CASSLSGTGYSYGYTF. In nucleotides, the CDR3 is TGTGCCAGCAGTTTATCAGGGACAGGGTATAGCTATGGCTACACCTTC.

J is TRBJ2-7 and V is TRBV7-9, with D possibly TRBD2 on 6 matching bases. The germline gives CDR1 SEHNR, CDR2 FQNEAQ (reference sequence). Trimming removed 6 bases from V and 7 bases from J, with 19 bases in between. This CDR3 is 14 amino acids long. CDR3 region: CASSPRDSTSEQYF. Written as DNA, the CDR3 is TGTGCCAGCAGTCCACGGGACTCCACATCGGAGCAGTACTTC.

This clonotype turned up a few times. This chain links TRBV25-1 with TRBJ2-7, with D possibly called TRBD1 or TRBD2 (5 bases each). In germline, CDR1 is MGHDK, CDR2 SYGVNS. V was pared by 2 bases and J by 0 bases, with 8 bases between. The CDR3 covers 14 residues. Written as DNA, the CDR3 is TGTGCCAGCAGTGAAAGGGACCGCTCCTACGAGCAGTACTTC. Its protein product is CASSERDRSYEQYF.

This clonotype has a single count. The chain carries TRBV2 and TRBJ1-5; 10 bases are shared with TRBD1. The trim removed 1 base at V and 4 bases at J, leaving 7 bases unmatched. CDR3 length: 17 residues. Germline V CDR1 and CDR2: SNHLY, FYNNEI. The CDR3 nucleotides read TGTGCCAGCAGTGAAGACGGGACAGGGGCCCTTAATCAGCCCCAGCATTTT. Translation gives CASSEDGTGALNQPQHF.